The subject of this entry is one T cell receptor beta chain. Antigen specificity is unknown. V gave up 0 bases and J gave up 3 bases, with 16 bases separating them. The CDR3 has 18 residues. Germline-derived CDR1 and CDR2 are SGHRS and YFSETQ. These data originate in a study of neoadjuvant nivolumab and ipilimumab in lung cancer. Overall study findings and caveats: Resected tumors had greater TCR richness and clonality than uninvolved lung.

Assay: immunoSEQ multiplex PCR; the TCRdb copy retains only in-frame clones and omits some. The sample holds tens of thousands of clones, 90% seen once. The sequence was obtained from an adult with non-small cell lung cancer. This chain links TRBV5-1 with TRBJ2-6; possible D gene TRBD2, 6 bases. The sequencing here drew on peripheral blood, taken after neoadjuvant nivolumab, alone or with ipilimumab, at or shortly before surgery. As DNA, the CDR3 is TGCGCCAGCAGCTTGGGAATTCGGACTAACCGTGGGGCCAACGTCCTGACTTTC. Its protein is CASSLGIRTNRGANVLTF.